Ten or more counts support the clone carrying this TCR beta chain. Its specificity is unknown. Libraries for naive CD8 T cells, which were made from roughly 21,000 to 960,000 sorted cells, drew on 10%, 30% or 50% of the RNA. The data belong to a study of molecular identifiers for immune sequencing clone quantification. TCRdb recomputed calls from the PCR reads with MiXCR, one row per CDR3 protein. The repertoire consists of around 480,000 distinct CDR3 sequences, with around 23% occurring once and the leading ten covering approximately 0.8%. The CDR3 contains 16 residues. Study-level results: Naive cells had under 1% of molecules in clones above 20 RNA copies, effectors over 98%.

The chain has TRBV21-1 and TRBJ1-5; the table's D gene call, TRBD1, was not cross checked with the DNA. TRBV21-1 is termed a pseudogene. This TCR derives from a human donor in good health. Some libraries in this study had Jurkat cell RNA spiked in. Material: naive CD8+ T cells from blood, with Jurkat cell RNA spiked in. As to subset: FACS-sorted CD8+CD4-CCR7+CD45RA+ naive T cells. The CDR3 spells CASSKSWGRSNQPQHF. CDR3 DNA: TGTGCCAGCAGCAAAAGTTGGGGACGTAGCAATCAGCCCCAGCATTTT.